This TCR beta chain was captured in a study of T cell repertoires in cytomegalovirus infection. From the reads, TCRdb called clonotypes with MiXCR, one entry per CDR3 protein. In the table there are around 770,000 distinct CDR3 sequences, just under 30% of which are singletons. Of note for this clonotype: Its specificity is not known.

V lost 5 bases, J lost 10 bases, and 9 bases lay in between. The CDR3 contains 11 residues. Germline V gene sequence: CDR1 MDHEN, CDR2 SYDVKM. J is TRBJ2-1 and V is TRBV28; D unclear. The sequence was obtained from a human donor in good health (CMV status not recorded). Some clones in this sample may be carry-over from other donors' samples. The source material was cultured CD8+ T cells from PBMCs, sampled from culture after CMV antigen stimulation. The CDR3: CASSTPREQFF. CDR3 nucleotide sequence: TGTGCCAGCAGTACACCTCGAGAGCAGTTCTTC. The full variable domain, in which reference TRBV28 and TRBJ2-1 provide the parts outside the CDR3, is DVKVTQSSRYLVKRTGEKVFLECVQDMDHENMFWYRQDPGLGLRLIYFSYDVKMKEKGDIPEGYSVSREKKERFSLILESASTNQTSMYLCASSTPREQFFGPGTRLTVL.